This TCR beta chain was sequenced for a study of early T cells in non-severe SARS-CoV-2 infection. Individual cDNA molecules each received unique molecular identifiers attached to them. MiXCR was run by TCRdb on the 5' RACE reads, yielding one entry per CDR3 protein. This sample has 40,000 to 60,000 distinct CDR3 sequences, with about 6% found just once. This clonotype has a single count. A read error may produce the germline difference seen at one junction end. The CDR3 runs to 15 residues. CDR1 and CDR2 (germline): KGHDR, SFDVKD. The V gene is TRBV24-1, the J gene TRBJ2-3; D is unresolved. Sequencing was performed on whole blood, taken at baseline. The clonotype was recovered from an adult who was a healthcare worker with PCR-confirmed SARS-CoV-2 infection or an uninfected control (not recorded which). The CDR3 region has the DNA TGTGCCACCAGTGATTTGAGGGCAAAACACAGATACGCAGTATTT. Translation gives CATSDLRAKHRYAVF.